The present entry profiles one TCR beta chain with its context. The sample comes from a study of T cell responses to AZD1222 COVID-19 vaccine. Assay used: immunoSEQ multiplex PCR; TCRdb lists only in-frame clones, some missing. The data contain 130,000 or so clones, approximately 94% of them singletons. The germline CDR1 and CDR2 sequences are SGHNT and YYREEE (reference sequence). The CDR3 runs 13 residues. Between the trimmed V and J ends, which lost 5 bases and 2 bases, there was a span of 10 bases. This material consisted of peripheral blood, taken on day 0 of AZD1222 vaccination. The chain links TRBV5-4 to TRBJ1-1; possible D gene TRBD1, 5 bases. The TCR comes from an adult in good health. As DNA, the CDR3 is TGTGCCAGCAGGACGGGACTCAACACTGAAGCTTTCTTT. Encoded protein: CASRTGLNTEAFF.